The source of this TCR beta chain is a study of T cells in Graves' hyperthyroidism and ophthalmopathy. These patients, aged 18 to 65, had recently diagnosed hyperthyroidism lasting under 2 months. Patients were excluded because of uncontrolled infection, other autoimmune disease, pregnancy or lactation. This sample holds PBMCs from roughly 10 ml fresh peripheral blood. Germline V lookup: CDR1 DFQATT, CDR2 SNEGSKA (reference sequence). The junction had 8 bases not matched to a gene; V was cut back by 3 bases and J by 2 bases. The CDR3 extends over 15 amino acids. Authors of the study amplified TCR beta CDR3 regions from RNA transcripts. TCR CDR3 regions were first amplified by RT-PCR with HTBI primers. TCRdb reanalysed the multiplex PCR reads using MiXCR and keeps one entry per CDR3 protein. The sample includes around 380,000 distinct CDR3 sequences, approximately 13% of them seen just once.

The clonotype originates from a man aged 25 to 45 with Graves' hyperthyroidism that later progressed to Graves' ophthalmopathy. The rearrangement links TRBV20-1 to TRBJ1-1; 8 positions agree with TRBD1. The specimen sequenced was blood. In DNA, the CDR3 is TGCAGTGCTAGGGAAACGGGACAGGATAACACTGAAGCTTTCTTT. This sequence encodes CSARETGQDNTEAFF.